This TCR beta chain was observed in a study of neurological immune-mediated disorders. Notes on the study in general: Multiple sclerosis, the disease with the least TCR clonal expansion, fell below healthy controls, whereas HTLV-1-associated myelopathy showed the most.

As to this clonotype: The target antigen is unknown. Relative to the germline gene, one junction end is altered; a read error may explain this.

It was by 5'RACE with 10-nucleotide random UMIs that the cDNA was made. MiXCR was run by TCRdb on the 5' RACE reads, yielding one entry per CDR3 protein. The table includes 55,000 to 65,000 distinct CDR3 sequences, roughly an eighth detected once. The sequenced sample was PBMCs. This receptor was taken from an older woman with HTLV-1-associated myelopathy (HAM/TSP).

The CDR3 DNA sequence: TGTGCCAGCAGCAATCCCCAGGCGGCCTACGAGCTGTACTTC. It specifies CASSNPQAAYELYF. V is TRBV3-1 and J is TRBJ2-7, with D hard to call. CDR1 and CDR2 from the germline V gene are LGHDT and YNNKEL (reference sequence). The CDR3 is 14 residues long.